This TCR beta chain was documented in a study of somatic mutations in cytotoxic T cells in rheumatoid arthritis. About the study: Selected populations of V beta antibody-stained T cells underwent flow sorting at nearly 100% purity; these encompassed V beta1+ cells subjected to TCRB sequencing.

CD4+ and CD8+ cells were isolated by positive magnetic bead selection, with purity checked by flow cytometry. Germline CDR1 reads KGHSH; CDR2 reads LQKENI. This CDR3 region has 14 residues. Trimming cost V 6 bases and J 7 bases; bases outside gene matches: 4. The repertoire was sequenced with immunoSEQ multiplex PCR; TCRdb's copy has only in-frame clones and lacks some. The table includes tens of thousands of clones, 85% to 90% detected once. The source is an adult with rheumatoid arthritis. The sample comprised CD8+ T cells sorted from blood. The gene calls are TRBV18 and TRBJ1-6, with TRBD1 matching over 9 bases. The CDR3 protein is CASSPDRGNSPLHF. The CDR3 nucleotides are TGTGCCAGCTCGCCGGACAGGGGAAATTCACCCCTCCACTTT.